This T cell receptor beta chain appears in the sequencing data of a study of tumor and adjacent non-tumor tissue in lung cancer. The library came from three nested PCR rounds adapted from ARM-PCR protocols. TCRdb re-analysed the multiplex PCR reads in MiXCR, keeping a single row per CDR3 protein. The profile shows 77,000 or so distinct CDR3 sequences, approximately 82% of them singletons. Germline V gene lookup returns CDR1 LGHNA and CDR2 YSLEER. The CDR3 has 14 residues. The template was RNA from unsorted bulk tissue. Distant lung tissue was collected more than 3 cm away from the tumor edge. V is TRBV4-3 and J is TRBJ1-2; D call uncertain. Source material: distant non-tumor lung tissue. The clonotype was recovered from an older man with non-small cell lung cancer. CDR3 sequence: CVSSQDMGGDGYTF. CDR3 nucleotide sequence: TGCGTCAGTAGCCAAGATATGGGCGGAGATGGCTACACCTTC.